Below, 15 T cell receptor beta chains from the same sample are listed, as sequenced in a study of T-cell reconstitution after alpha-beta-depleted transplantation in children. Unique molecular identifiers were used in preparing the TCRbeta library. TCRdb used MiXCR to reprocess the PCR reads, holding one entry per CDR3 protein. The table shows around 450,000 distinct CDR3 sequences, with approximately 10% occurring only once. The sample consisted of PBMCs, taken before TCRalphabeta/CD19-depleted stem cell transplant. These TCRs come from a child aged 2 to 15 with inherited bone marrow failure, due to receive a stem cell transplant.

This clonotype occurred many times. This sequence joins TRBV5-6 and TRBJ2-1; 9 nucleotides align to TRBD1. CDR1 is SGHDT, CDR2 YYEEEE, per germline. The CDR3 has 14 amino acids. V dropped 3 bases and J dropped 4; count of bases not matched to a gene: 2. CDR3 residues: CASSSGQGYNEQFF. CDR3 DNA sequence: TGTGCCAGCAGCTCGGGACAGGGATACAATGAGCAGTTCTTC.

The table lists this clonotype with many counts. The chain is built from TRBV6-5 and TRBJ2-1; D is uncertain. Germline CDR1 and CDR2: MNHEY and SVGAGI. This CDR3 has 15 amino acids. Between the trimmed V and J ends, which lost 4 bases and 3 bases, there was a span of 13 bases. Here the CDR3 reads CASSSKLPFYNEQFF. In DNA form, the CDR3 reads TGTGCCAGCAGTTCTAAGCTACCTTTCTACAATGAGCAGTTCTTC.

Points on this clonotype: Possible read error: a much larger clone is one base away. J is TRBJ2-7 and V is TRBV25-1, with 10 bases matching TRBD2. Germline V gene lookup returns CDR1 MGHDK and CDR2 SYGVNS. This CDR3 region has 17 residues. V dropped 7 bases and J dropped 1; count of bases not matched to a gene: 13. The CDR3 nucleotides are TGTGCCAGCATCCCAAGCGGCCTAGCGGGAGTTTCCTACGAGCAGTACTTC. Amino acid sequence: CASIPSGLAGVSYEQYF.

This clonotype has at least ten counts. V is TRBV20-1 and J is TRBJ1-5; maybe TRBD1 (6 bases). The V end was cut by 0 bases, the J end by 7 bases, with 16 bases between. This CDR3 is 15 amino acids long. Germline CDR1 is DFQATT and CDR2 is SNEGSKA (reference sequence). The CDR3 loop is CSARDAGGAQQPQHF. CDR3 nucleotide sequence: TGCAGTGCTAGAGATGCGGGGGGCGCGCAGCAGCCCCAGCATTTT.

This clonotype came up many times. V gene TRBV29-1 combines with J gene TRBJ1-2; D remains ambiguous. Deletions cut 7 bases from V and 3 bases from J, with 15 bases between. The CDR3 has 13 residues. Germline values: CDR1 SQVTM, CDR2 ANQGSEA. The CDR3 DNA reads TGCAGCGCTCTCCTGGCCCACGACTATGGCTACACCTTC. Residues: CSALLAHDYGYTF. The variable domain in full, completed from reference TRBV29-1 and TRBJ1-2, reads SAVISQKPSRDICQRGTSLTIQCQVDSQVTMMFWYRQQPGQSLTLIATANQGSEATYESGFVIDKFPISRPNLTFSTLTVSNMSPEDSSIYLCSALLAHDYGYTFGSGTRLTVV.

This clonotype was observed many times. The chain employs TRBV6-5 and TRBJ2-2; D may be TRBD2 (6 bases). CDR1 is MNHEY and CDR2 is SVGAGI in the germline V gene. V was pared by 0 bases and J by 4 bases, with 9 bases between. This CDR3 is built from 15 residues. CDR3 amino acids: CASSYSMGGTGELFF. CDR3 nucleotides: TGTGCCAGCAGTTACTCGATGGGGGGCACCGGGGAGCTGTTTTTT.

The sample holds a few counts of this clonotype. The chain is built from TRBV29-1 and TRBJ2-5; 7 bases map to TRBD2. Germline V gene sequence: CDR1 SQVTM, CDR2 ANQGSEA. Trimming removed 0 bases from V and 3 bases from J; junction bases left unmatched: 7. The CDR3 sequence is 15 residues long. The CDR3 DNA is TGCAGCGTTGAAGATCTGGGCCTAGCGGAAGAGACCCAGTACTTC. Translated: CSVEDLGLAEETQYF. The full variable domain, in which reference TRBV29-1 and TRBJ2-5 provide the parts outside the CDR3, is SAVISQKPSRDICQRGTSLTIQCQVDSQVTMMFWYRQQPGQSLTLIATANQGSEATYESGFVIDKFPISRPNLTFSTLTVSNMSPEDSSIYLCSVEDLGLAEETQYFGPGTRLLVL.

This clonotype was recorded many times. V usage is TRBV29-1 and J usage is TRBJ2-1; D might be TRBD1 (5 bases). Per germline, CDR1 SQVTM and CDR2 ANQGSEA. The ends were cut back, 5 bases at V and 7 bases at J, with 12 bases in the middle. The CDR3 contains 12 residues. CDR3 sequence: CSVSIQGNEQFF. The CDR3 DNA reads as TGCAGCGTTTCTATTCAGGGTAATGAGCAGTTCTTC.

This clonotype was detected many times. The genes are TRBV2 and TRBJ2-7; D is unresolved. The V end was cut by 2 bases, the J end by 4 bases, with 6 bases between. Germline V CDR1 and CDR2: SNHLY, FYNNEI. The CDR3 length is 12 residues. This chain's CDR3 is CASSEQGYEQYF. CDR3 nucleotides: TGTGCCAGCAGTGAACAAGGGTACGAGCAGTACTTC.

In regard to this clonotype: This could be a read error, since a much larger clone is one nucleotide away. The chain links TRBV9 to TRBJ2-1; 7 nucleotides line up with TRBD1. J lost 6 bases, V lost 4 bases, and 13 bases had no gene match. Looked up from germline, CDR1 is SGDLS and CDR2 is YYNGEE. The CDR3 has 16 amino acids. The DNA for the CDR3 is TGTGCCAGCAGCCTGTCCTCGGGACAGACCTGCAATGAGCAGTTCTTC. This translates into CASSLSSGQTCNEQFF.

A note on this clonotype: A much bigger clone sits one base away, suggesting this may be a read error. The V call is TRBV20-1, the J call TRBJ1-2; the D gene is possibly TRBD1 (6 bases). Germline assignment: CDR1 DFQATT and CDR2 SNEGSKA (reference sequence). The CDR3 is 16 amino acids. The DNA for the CDR3 is TGCTGTGCCCAACCCGACAGGCCGGCTATATACTATGGCTACACCTTC. Protein: CCAQPDRPAIYYGYTF.

This clonotype was counted only a few times. A read error may account for a junction end that differs from germline. This chain joins TRBV27 and TRBJ1-2, with D unclear. Germline V lookup: CDR1 MNHEY, CDR2 SMNVEV (reference sequence). This CDR3 is built from 13 residues. CDR3 bases: TGTGCCAGCAGTCCCTACCTCAACCGGGAGACTCTCTTC. Protein sequence: CASSPYLNRETLF.

This clonotype was recorded at least ten times. The chain carries TRBV7-2 and TRBJ2-2; D uncertain. There are 16 residues in the CDR3. Looked up from germline, CDR1 is SGHTA and CDR2 is FQGNSA. V lost 0 bases and J 2 bases, leaving 10 bases between the germline ends. The CDR3 DNA follows: TGTGCCAGCAGCTTAGCCGGCACAATCAACACCGGGGAGCTGTTTTTT. Its protein is CASSLAGTINTGELFF.

There are a few counts of this clonotype. The rearrangement links TRBV28 to TRBJ2-2; 8 bases map to TRBD1. The CDR3 is 17 residues long. The V and J ends lost 3 bases and 4 bases, in that order; junction bases with no gene match: 10. The germline V gene has CDR1 MDHEN and CDR2 SYDVKM. The DNA of the CDR3 is TGTGCCAGCAGTTTCGGTCGTGGCAGGGGGCCCACCGGGGAGCTGTTTTTT. Protein product: CASSFGRGRGPTGELFF.

The sample holds many counts of this clonotype. This rearrangement joins TRBV20-1 to TRBJ2-1, with D possibly TRBD2 on 6 matching bases. V dropped 3 bases and J dropped 12 bases, with 15 bases sitting between them. The germline V gene has CDR1 DFQATT and CDR2 SNEGSKA (reference sequence). CDR3 size: 12 residues. The CDR3 spells CSASPGGAGQFF. The CDR3 region has the DNA TGCAGTGCTAGTCCGGGCGGGGCTGGGCAGTTCTTC.